Below, 31 T cell receptor beta chains from the same sample are listed, as sequenced in a study of identifying expanded T cells in peripheral blood. Profiling relied on immunoSEQ multiplex PCR, and the TCRdb table lists in-frame clones only, not all of them. The data contain about 110,000 clones, roughly 90% of them singletons. Material for sequencing was blood. The receptor set was obtained from a person between 18 and 75 years old in good health.

V and J are TRBV5-5 and TRBJ2-7; D not certain. This CDR3 has 14 amino acids. Germline V CDR1 and CDR2: SGHKS, YYEKEE (reference sequence). V was pared by 1 base and J by 0 bases, with 8 bases between. CDR3 DNA: TGTGCCAGCAGCTTGTGGCAGAACTCCTACGAGCAGTACTTC. Protein product: CASSLWQNSYEQYF.

V is TRBV6-1 and J is TRBJ1-4, with D tentatively TRBD1 (5 bases). Per germline, CDR1 MNHNS and CDR2 SASEGT. The V end lost 0 bases, the J end lost 7 bases, and 18 bases lay between the germline ends. The CDR3 covers 17 residues. The chain's CDR3 is CASSEAAGGGEGEKLFF. CDR3 DNA: TGTGCCAGCAGTGAAGCGGCAGGAGGAGGGGAGGGTGAAAAACTGTTTTTT.

The chain joins TRBV4-1 to TRBJ2-2; 7 bases fit TRBD1. The V gene end was trimmed by 3 bases and the J gene end by 7 bases; junction bases not matched to a gene: 14. This CDR3 is built from 17 residues. CDR1 is MGHRA and CDR2 is YSYEKL in the germline V gene. The CDR3: CASSQYTGTESGGELFF. CDR3 DNA: TGCGCCAGCAGCCAGTACACCGGGACAGAAAGCGGCGGGGAGCTGTTTTTT.

The CDR3 region is CASSLDRGNEKLFF. CDR3 coding DNA: TGCGCCAGCAGCTTGGACAGGGGTAATGAAAAACTGTTTTTT. The V gene is TRBV5-1, the J gene TRBJ1-4, with TRBD1 matching over 7 bases. The ends lost 0 bases at V and 4 bases at J; junction bases unmatched: 0. This CDR3 has 14 residues. Germline V CDR1 and CDR2: SGHRS, YFSETQ.

The genes are TRBV4-3 and TRBJ1-2; TRBD1 aligns across 8 bases. CDR3 size: 15 residues. From germline, CDR1 is LGHNA and CDR2 YSLEER. Unmatched junction bases numbered 5, after V lost 0 bases and J lost 5 bases. The CDR3 here is CASSQDRQGAYGYTF. The CDR3 nucleotides read TGCGCCAGCAGCCAAGATCGGCAGGGGGCTTATGGCTACACCTTC.

Concerning this clone itself: At one of its ends the junction is not consistent with the germline gene, which may arise from a read error. CDR3 coding DNA: TGTGCCAACAGCCAGCACAACTCCTATAATTCACCCCTCCACTTT. Translation: CANSQHNSYNSPLHF. This chain joins TRBV14 and TRBJ1-6; D call uncertain. Germline values: CDR1 SGHDN, CDR2 FVKESK. The CDR3 is 15 residues long.

This sequence joins TRBV18 and TRBJ2-1, with a possible D match to TRBD2 (5 bases). CDR1 and CDR2 from the germline V gene are KGHSH and LQKENI. This CDR3 contains 15 residues. With 5 bases removed from V and 0 bases from J, the gap between germline ends came to 11 bases. CDR3 sequence (DNA): TGTGCCAGCTCAATGGGAGCCAGCTCCTACAATGAGCAGTTCTTC. This translates into CASSMGASSYNEQFF.

The chain has TRBV30 and TRBJ1-5; D is unresolved. V lost 4 bases and J lost 0, with 7 bases in between. This CDR3 spans 13 amino acids. Germline loops: CDR1 GTSNPN, CDR2 SVGIG (reference sequence). CDR3 DNA sequence: TGTGCCTGGAATCTTAATAGCAATCAGCCCCAGCATTTT. Encoded protein: CAWNLNSNQPQHF.

This clone was detected only once. V gene TRBV28 combines with J gene TRBJ2-1; TRBD1 aligns across 7 bases. This CDR3 is 16 amino acids long. J gave up 0 bases and V 6 bases, and 8 bases lay outside the gene matches. CDR1 and CDR2 from the germline V gene are MDHEN and SYDVKM. In DNA, the CDR3 is TGTGCCAGCAGAATGAACAGGGGCAGCTCCTACAATGAGCAGTTCTTC. It codes for CASRMNRGSSYNEQFF.

The chain uses TRBV4-2 and TRBJ1-1; D gene ambiguous. The CDR3 is 14 residues long. Trimming cost V 1 base and J 1 base, with 7 bases left between them. Germline V lookup: CDR1 LGHNA, CDR2 YNFKEQ. For the CDR3, the DNA is TGTGCCAGCAGCCAAGGGAAGGCGAACACTGAAGCTTTCTTT. Protein sequence: CASSQGKANTEAFF.

The chain joins TRBV29-1 to TRBJ2-7; 10 bases line up with TRBD2. The CDR3 runs to 14 residues. Germline CDR1 is SQVTM and CDR2 is ANQGSEA. V was clipped by 2 bases and J by 0 bases; unmatched bases: 1. The CDR3 loop is CSVETSGASYEQYF. The CDR3 DNA sequence: TGCAGCGTTGAAACTAGCGGGGCCTCCTACGAGCAGTACTTC.

The chain couples TRBV19 to TRBJ2-7; no firm D call. Trimming left V 3 bases short and J 0 bases short, with 9 bases between. CDR1 is LNHDA, CDR2 SQIVND, per germline (reference sequence). There are 14 residues in the CDR3. In DNA, the CDR3 is TGTGCCAGTAGTATTCTCGGCAGCTCCTACGAGCAGTACTTC. Protein: CASSILGSSYEQYF.

V and J are TRBV6-6 and TRBJ2-3; D is possibly TRBD2 (6 bases). The V gene's germline CDR1 is MNHNY and CDR2 SVGAGI (reference sequence). The CDR3 totals 14 residues. V was shortened by 6 bases and J by 0 bases, with 10 bases between the two germline ends. The CDR3 is CASRTGTSTDTQYF. In DNA, the CDR3 is TGTGCCAGCAGGACCGGGACTAGCACAGATACGCAGTATTTT.

This clone has just one count. J is TRBJ2-1 and V is TRBV9; tentatively, D is TRBD1 (6 bases). CDR1 SGDLS and CDR2 YYNGEE come from the germline V gene. CDR3 length: 13 amino acids. The ends were cut back, 2 bases at V and 6 bases at J, with 9 bases in the middle. CDR3 sequence reads: CASSVGQRNEQFF. The DNA for the CDR3 is TGTGCCAGCAGCGTCGGACAGCGCAATGAGCAGTTCTTC.

A single count supports this clone. The rearrangement joins TRBV10-3 to TRBJ1-1; 9 nucleotides agree with TRBD1. CDR1 and CDR2 (germline): ENHRY, SYGVKD. After removal of 6 bases from V and 1 base from J, the junction contained 3 bases not matched to a gene. The CDR3 runs 14 residues. The CDR3 loop reads CAIRPGQGNTEAFF. The CDR3 DNA reads TGTGCCATCAGACCGGGACAGGGGAACACTGAAGCTTTCTTT.

The chain joins TRBV29-1 to TRBJ2-3; 7 bases agree with TRBD2. With V trimmed by 4 bases and J by 6 bases, 13 bases remained unmatched. The germline V gene has CDR1 SQVTM and CDR2 ANQGSEA. The CDR3 sequence is 15 residues long. CDR3 nucleotide sequence: TGCAGCGTTGTGGCTAGCGGTCCTTCGGGGGATACGCAGTATTTT. Translation gives CSVVASGPSGDTQYF.

The chain recombines TRBV29-1 with TRBJ2-7; 7 positions agree with TRBD2. This CDR3 contains 15 residues. Germline V gene lookup returns CDR1 SQVTM and CDR2 ANQGSEA. Trimming cost V 1 base and J 1 base; bases outside gene matches: 7. This CDR3 reads CSVEAVAGRSYEQYF. In DNA form, the CDR3 reads TGCAGCGTTGAAGCGGTAGCGGGCAGATCCTACGAGCAGTACTTC.

This sequence joins TRBV6-5 and TRBJ1-5; 9 nucleotides match TRBD1. Germline V lookup: CDR1 MNHEY, CDR2 SVGAGI. Unmatched junction bases numbered 7, after V lost 2 bases and J lost 5 bases. The CDR3 is made up of 16 amino acids. The CDR3 DNA reads as TGTGCCAGCAGTTACCCCCCGGGACAGGGCGATCAGCCCCAGCATTTT. It codes for CASSYPPGQGDQPQHF.

This chain joins TRBV6-6 and TRBJ2-5, with 8 bases identical to TRBD2. CDR1 and CDR2 from the germline V gene are MNHNY and SVGAGI (reference sequence). J lost 2 bases, V lost 1 base, and 3 bases had no gene match. The length of the CDR3 is 15 residues. The CDR3 DNA reads TGTGCCAGCAGTTACTTGTCGGGGGGGCAAGAGACCCAGTACTTC. Its translation: CASSYLSGGQETQYF.

The chain combines TRBV10-3 with TRBJ2-1; D ambiguous. The CDR3 spans 12 residues. Germline V gives CDR1 ENHRY, CDR2 SYGVKD. Trimming removed 5 bases from V and 6 bases from J, with 8 bases in between. The CDR3 coding sequence is TGTGCCATCAGTACGGGTTCCAATGAGCAGTTCTTC. Amino acids: CAISTGSNEQFF.

The genes are TRBV18 and TRBJ2-3; 12 bases agree with TRBD2. The CDR3 contains 17 residues. Trimming took 3 bases from V and 5 from J; bases not matched to a gene: 9. Germline assignment: CDR1 KGHSH and CDR2 LQKENI. CDR3 protein: CASSPDRLAGELDTQYF. In DNA, the CDR3 is TGTGCCAGCTCACCCGATCGACTAGCGGGGGAACTAGATACGCAGTATTTT.

The rearrangement joins TRBV7-3 to TRBJ2-1; D not resolved. V lost 5 bases to trimming and J lost 1 base, with 6 bases between them. CDR3 length: 13 residues. Germline V lookup: CDR1 SGHTA, CDR2 FQGTGA. CDR3 region: CASSPGSYNEQFF. In DNA, the CDR3 is TGTGCCAGCAGCCCGGGTTCCTACAATGAGCAGTTCTTC.

V usage is TRBV4-1 and J usage is TRBJ2-1; 10 bases line up with TRBD1. V gave up 3 bases and J gave up 4 bases; unmatched junction bases: 3. From germline, CDR1 is MGHRA and CDR2 YSYEKL. The CDR3 spans 15 residues. CDR3 protein: CASSHDRGRYNEQFF. CDR3 coding DNA: TGCGCCAGCAGCCATGACAGGGGGCGGTACAATGAGCAGTTCTTC.

This clone was detected only once. V gene TRBV7-3 combines with J gene TRBJ2-3; TRBD2 aligns across 8 bases. Per germline, CDR1 SGHTA and CDR2 FQGTGA. V shed 5 bases, J shed 0 bases, and the junction held 4 bases outside the gene matches. The CDR3 is 15 residues long. DNA of the CDR3: TGTGCCAGCAGCCCTAGCGGGCCAAGCACAGATACGCAGTATTTT. Its translation is CASSPSGPSTDTQYF.

The V and J genes are TRBV19 and TRBJ1-2; 7 bases align to TRBD1. Germline V lookup: CDR1 LNHDA, CDR2 SQIVND (reference sequence). J gave up 6 bases and V 3 bases, and 7 bases lay outside the gene matches. This CDR3 comprises 14 residues. The CDR3 DNA reads TGTGCCAGTAGTATCTGGCAGGGGGACCATGGCTACACCTTC. This gives the protein CASSIWQGDHGYTF.

The chain has TRBV2 and TRBJ2-5; 10 bases line up with TRBD2. Germline V gene data show CDR1 as SNHLY and CDR2 as FYNNEI. Trimming took 8 bases from V and 4 from J; bases not matched to a gene: 13. The CDR3 is made up of 16 amino acids. CDR3 nucleotides: TGTGCCAGCCGAAACGGGCTAGCGGGAGATGGAGAGACCCAGTACTTC. Amino acid sequence: CASRNGLAGDGETQYF.

CDR3 residues: CASSPQGGTGREKLFF. The CDR3 bases are TGTGCCAGCAGCCCCCAAGGCGGGACAGGTAGAGAAAAACTGTTTTTT. V is TRBV9 and J is TRBJ1-4; 8 bases align to TRBD1. The CDR3 has 16 residues. V trimming: 4 bases; J trimming: 8 bases; junction bases outside the gene matches: 13. Germline CDR1 SGDLS, CDR2 YYNGEE.

This chain joins TRBV28 and TRBJ1-2; no definite D call. Germline V gives CDR1 MDHEN, CDR2 SYDVKM. V gave up 1 base and J gave up 2 bases, with 5 bases separating them. This CDR3 is 13 amino acids long. The CDR3 spells CASSLLGNYGYTF. For the CDR3, the DNA is TGTGCCAGCAGTTTATTAGGGAACTATGGCTACACCTTC.

The J gene is TRBJ2-1, the V gene TRBV7-3, with D maybe TRBD2 (6 bases). The CDR3 has 13 amino acids. Germline CDR1 SGHTA, CDR2 FQGTGA. V gave up 3 bases and J gave up 6 bases, with 9 bases separating them. The CDR3 sequence is CASSLAGTNEQFF. In DNA, the CDR3 is TGTGCCAGCAGCTTGGCGGGGACCAATGAGCAGTTCTTC.

There are a few counts of this clone. The chain carries TRBV19 and TRBJ2-5; D perhaps matches TRBD2 (6 bases). The V end was cut by 7 bases, the J end by 2 bases, with 14 bases between. This CDR3 is built from 14 residues. Germline V gene lookup returns CDR1 LNHDA and CDR2 SQIVND (reference sequence). CDR3 DNA: TGTGCCAGTAACTCGGGACTGGGACAAGAGACCCAGTACTTC. Protein product: CASNSGLGQETQYF.

This clone was seen once. DNA for the CDR3: TGTGCCATTCAGGGACAGGGAAGCTACGAGCAGTACTTC. Protein: CAIQGQGSYEQYF. The rearrangement uses TRBV10-3 and TRBJ2-7, with 9 bases identical to TRBD1. Germline V lookup: CDR1 ENHRY, CDR2 SYGVKD. V gave up 9 bases and J gave up 3 bases; unmatched junction bases: 6. The CDR3 is made up of 13 amino acids.